This is a list of T cell receptor beta chains from one sample in a study of technical replicates of blood from several donors. This table comes from immunoSEQ multiplex PCR, and its TCRdb copy is limited to in-frame clones, with some not included. This table has about 71,000 clones, over 85% appearing once. Sequenced material: T cells isolated from PBMCs. These receptors came from a human donor in good health. CDR3s include the opening cysteine and the closing phenylalanine or tryptophan. The D gene is left open where the match is weak. Clone size is not always given. Where it is, it says once, few, many or a class for expanded clones.

V gene: TRBV7-2; D gene: TRBD2; J gene: TRBJ2-3; clone size: -; CDR3 protein: CASSSLLAGGPDTQYF; CDR3 DNA: TGTGCCAGCAGCTCCCTTCTAGCGGGAGGGCCAGATACGCAGTATTTT
V gene: TRBV19; D gene: TRBD2; J gene: TRBJ2-4; clone size: -; CDR3 protein: CASSAISGSENIQYF; CDR3 DNA: TGTGCCAGTAGTGCTATAAGCGGGAGTGAAAACATTCAGTACTTC
V gene: TRBV27; D gene: TRBD1; J gene: TRBJ2-7; clone size: -; CDR3 protein: CASSHRTGSYEQYF; CDR3 DNA: TGTGCCAGCAGCCATAGGACAGGTTCCTACGAGCAGTACTTC
V gene: TRBV11-1; D gene: TRBD2; J gene: TRBJ2-2; clone size: once; CDR3 protein: CASSYSGANTGELFF; CDR3 DNA: TGTGCCAGCAGCTATAGCGGGGCTAACACCGGGGAGCTGTTTTTT
V gene: TRBV11-2; D gene: TRBD1; J gene: TRBJ2-2; clone size: few; CDR3 protein: CASSPGTVKNTGELFF; CDR3 DNA: TGTGCCAGCAGCCCCGGGACAGTAAAGAACACCGGGGAGCTGTTTTTT
V gene: TRBV5-4; D gene: TRBD1; J gene: TRBJ1-4; clone size: -; CDR3 protein: CASRGQTATNEKLFF; CDR3 DNA: TGTGCCAGCCGGGGACAGACTGCAACTAATGAAAAACTGTTTTTT
V gene: TRBV4-3; D gene: -; J gene: TRBJ2-1; clone size: -; CDR3 protein: CASSQEWVAAYSSSYNEQFF; CDR3 DNA: TGCGCCAGCAGCCAAGAGTGGGTAGCGGCTTACTCCAGCTCCTACAATGAGCAGTTCTTC
V gene: TRBV6-1; D gene: -; J gene: TRBJ2-3; clone size: -; CDR3 protein: CASSETFSTDTQYF; CDR3 DNA: TGTGCCAGCAGTGAAACTTTCAGCACAGATACGCAGTATTTT
V gene: TRBV19; D gene: -; J gene: TRBJ2-5; clone size: -; CDR3 protein: CASSQNRAPQETQYF; CDR3 DNA: TGTGCCAGTAGTCAAAACAGGGCCCCTCAAGAGACCCAGTACTTC
V gene: TRBV28; D gene: -; J gene: TRBJ1-2; clone size: -; CDR3 protein: CASSYRTFVYGYTF; CDR3 DNA: TGTGCCAGCAGTTACAGAACCTTCGTCTATGGCTACACCTTC
V gene: TRBV6-5; D gene: -; J gene: TRBJ2-7; clone size: -; CDR3 protein: CASSRDTSYEQYF; CDR3 DNA: TGTGCCAGCAGCAGGGACACCTCCTACGAGCAGTACTTC
V gene: TRBV29-1; D gene: -; J gene: TRBJ1-3; clone size: -; CDR3 protein: CSVSGTGNTIYF; CDR3 DNA: TGCAGCGTTTCCGGGACAGGAAACACCATATATTTT
V gene: TRBV4-1; D gene: TRBD1; J gene: TRBJ2-4; clone size: -; CDR3 protein: CASSQPGQGAKNIQYF; CDR3 DNA: TGCGCCAGCAGCCAACCGGGACAGGGGGCCAAAAACATTCAGTACTTC
V gene: TRBV7-3; D gene: -; J gene: TRBJ1-1; clone size: -; CDR3 protein: CASSFGGNTEAFF; CDR3 DNA: TGTGCCAGCAGCTTTGGAGGGAACACTGAAGCTTTCTTT
V gene: TRBV2; D gene: -; J gene: TRBJ1-1; clone size: -; CDR3 protein: CARNRVGLWAFF; CDR3 DNA: TGTGCCAGAAACAGGGTTGGGTTGTGGGCTTTCTTT
V gene: TRBV2; D gene: TRBD2; J gene: TRBJ2-3; clone size: -; CDR3 protein: CASSEVSGRGDTQYF; CDR3 DNA: TGTGCCAGCAGTGAAGTATCGGGGAGGGGAGATACGCAGTATTTT
V gene: TRBV2; D gene: TRBD1; J gene: TRBJ2-7; clone size: -; CDR3 protein: CASGRDRTYEQYF; CDR3 DNA: TGTGCCAGCGGGCGGGACAGGACCTACGAGCAGTACTTC
V gene: TRBV9; D gene: TRBD2; J gene: TRBJ2-1; clone size: -; CDR3 protein: CASSATGGSYNEQFF; CDR3 DNA: TGTGCCAGCAGCGCAACGGGGGGGTCCTACAATGAGCAGTTCTTC
V gene: TRBV20-1; D gene: -; J gene: TRBJ1-1; clone size: -; CDR3 protein: CSAPNTEAFF; CDR3 DNA: TGCAGTGCTCCTAACACTGAAGCTTTCTTT
V gene: TRBV7-9; D gene: -; J gene: TRBJ1-2; clone size: -; CDR3 protein: CASSLRENYGYTF; CDR3 DNA: TGTGCCAGCAGCTTAAGGGAGAACTATGGCTACACCTTC
V gene: TRBV15; D gene: -; J gene: TRBJ1-3; clone size: -; CDR3 protein: CATRPLLLRDTRSPGNTIYF; CDR3 DNA: TGTGCCACCAGGCCCTTACTACTCCGGGACACCCGTTCTCCTGGAAACACCATATATTTT
V gene: TRBV4-1; D gene: -; J gene: TRBJ2-1; clone size: few; CDR3 protein: CASSQGLGSGPYNEQFF; CDR3 DNA: TGCGCCAGCAGCCAAGGCCTTGGGTCAGGGCCCTACAATGAGCAGTTCTTC
V gene: TRBV4-1; D gene: -; J gene: TRBJ2-3; clone size: -; CDR3 protein: CASSQDPLRGAPTDTQYF; CDR3 DNA: TGCGCCAGCAGCCAAGATCCCTTGCGCGGAGCCCCCACAGATACGCAGTATTTT
V gene: TRBV7-2; D gene: -; J gene: TRBJ1-5; clone size: -; CDR3 protein: CASSGQTQPQHF; CDR3 DNA: TGTGCCAGCAGCGGGCAGACTCAGCCCCAGCATTTT
V gene: TRBV7-9; D gene: -; J gene: TRBJ2-3; clone size: -; CDR3 protein: CASSQTDTQYF; CDR3 DNA: TGTGCCAGCAGCCAAACAGATACGCAGTATTTT
V gene: TRBV4-2; D gene: -; J gene: TRBJ2-3; clone size: -; CDR3 protein: CASSLGASTDTQYF; CDR3 DNA: TGTGCCAGCAGCCTAGGGGCCAGCACAGATACGCAGTATTTT
V gene: TRBV12-5; D gene: -; J gene: TRBJ2-1; clone size: -; CDR3 protein: CASGLVLGERGNEQFF; CDR3 DNA: TGTGCTAGTGGTCTTGTTTTGGGGGAGAGGGGGAATGAGCAGTTCTTC
V gene: TRBV15; D gene: TRBD2; J gene: TRBJ2-7; clone size: -; CDR3 protein: CATSRDPPSGRPYEQYF; CDR3 DNA: TGTGCCACCAGCAGAGATCCCCCTAGCGGAAGACCCTACGAGCAGTACTTC
V gene: TRBV7-9; D gene: -; J gene: TRBJ2-1; clone size: -; CDR3 protein: CASEGVNEQFF; CDR3 DNA: TGTGCCAGCGAGGGGGTAAATGAGCAGTTCTTC
V gene: TRBV6-5; D gene: -; J gene: TRBJ2-7; clone size: once; CDR3 protein: CASSYYDSSSYEQYF; CDR3 DNA: TGTGCCAGCAGTTACTACGATAGTAGCTCCTACGAGCAGTACTTC
V gene: TRBV4-2; D gene: -; J gene: TRBJ2-5; clone size: -; CDR3 protein: CASSQPSETQYF; CDR3 DNA: TGTGCCAGCAGCCAACCTTCAGAGACCCAGTACTTC
V gene: TRBV9; D gene: TRBD2; J gene: TRBJ2-3; clone size: -; CDR3 protein: CASSVSGRTDTQYF; CDR3 DNA: TGTGCCAGCAGCGTAAGCGGGAGGACAGATACGCAGTATTTT
V gene: TRBV7-2; D gene: -; J gene: TRBJ2-5; clone size: -; CDR3 protein: CASSDWTVQETQYF; CDR3 DNA: TGTGCCAGCAGCGACTGGACTGTCCAAGAGACCCAGTACTTC
V gene: TRBV9; D gene: -; J gene: TRBJ2-7; clone size: few; CDR3 protein: CASSSGTYEQYF; CDR3 DNA: TGTGCCAGCAGCTCCGGGACATACGAGCAGTACTTC
V gene: TRBV5-4; D gene: TRBD1; J gene: TRBJ2-7; clone size: -; CDR3 protein: CASRFGTGSEQYF; CDR3 DNA: TGTGCCAGCAGGTTTGGGACAGGCAGCGAGCAGTACTTC
V gene: TRBV4-1; D gene: TRBD2; J gene: TRBJ2-7; clone size: -; CDR3 protein: CASSQVRGGYEQYF; CDR3 DNA: TGCGCCAGCAGCCAAGTGAGGGGAGGGTACGAGCAGTACTTC
V gene: TRBV5-6; D gene: -; J gene: TRBJ1-1; clone size: -; CDR3 protein: CASSSGHLRRTEAFF; CDR3 DNA: TGTGCCAGCAGCTCCGGACACCTTCGGCGGACTGAAGCTTTCTTT
V gene: TRBV7-2; D gene: TRBD1; J gene: TRBJ1-4; clone size: -; CDR3 protein: CASRRTGKEKLFF; CDR3 DNA: TGTGCCAGCAGACGGACAGGAAAAGAAAAACTGTTTTTT
V gene: TRBV4-3; D gene: -; J gene: TRBJ2-7; clone size: once; CDR3 protein: CASSAGFSYEQYF; CDR3 DNA: TGCGCCAGCAGTGCGGGCTTCTCCTACGAGCAGTACTTC
V gene: TRBV29-1; D gene: TRBD2; J gene: TRBJ2-1; clone size: -; CDR3 protein: CSVLAGAVEQFF; CDR3 DNA: TGCAGCGTTTTAGCGGGAGCAGTTGAGCAGTTCTTC
V gene: TRBV4-1; D gene: TRBD1; J gene: TRBJ2-7; clone size: -; CDR3 protein: CASSQGQGDYEQYF; CDR3 DNA: TGCGCCAGCAGCCAAGGACAGGGGGACTACGAGCAGTACTTC
V gene: TRBV4-2; D gene: -; J gene: TRBJ2-7; clone size: -; CDR3 protein: CASSQQGTHQDEQYF; CDR3 DNA: TGTGCCAGCAGCCAACAGGGTACTCATCAAGACGAGCAGTACTTC
V gene: TRBV2; D gene: -; J gene: TRBJ1-1; clone size: once; CDR3 protein: CASSVEDKGTEAFF; CDR3 DNA: TGTGCCAGCAGTGTTGAGGATAAAGGCACTGAAGCTTTCTTT
V gene: TRBV4-2; D gene: -; J gene: TRBJ2-2; clone size: -; CDR3 protein: CASSQDEATGELFF; CDR3 DNA: TGTGCCAGCAGCCAAGACGAGGCCACCGGGGAGCTGTTTTTT
V gene: TRBV11-2; D gene: TRBD1; J gene: TRBJ1-3; clone size: once; CDR3 protein: CASSPGQPHTIYF; CDR3 DNA: TGTGCCAGCAGCCCGGGACAGCCCCACACCATATATTTT
V gene: TRBV5-1; D gene: TRBD1; J gene: TRBJ1-4; clone size: -; CDR3 protein: CASSYDRGEKLFF; CDR3 DNA: TGCGCCAGCAGTTATGACAGGGGGGAAAAACTGTTTTTT
V gene: TRBV4-1; D gene: TRBD2; J gene: TRBJ2-4; clone size: -; CDR3 protein: CASSQEYAGVGAKNIQYF; CDR3 DNA: TGCGCCAGCAGCCAAGAATATGCGGGGGTTGGGGCCAAAAACATTCAGTACTTC